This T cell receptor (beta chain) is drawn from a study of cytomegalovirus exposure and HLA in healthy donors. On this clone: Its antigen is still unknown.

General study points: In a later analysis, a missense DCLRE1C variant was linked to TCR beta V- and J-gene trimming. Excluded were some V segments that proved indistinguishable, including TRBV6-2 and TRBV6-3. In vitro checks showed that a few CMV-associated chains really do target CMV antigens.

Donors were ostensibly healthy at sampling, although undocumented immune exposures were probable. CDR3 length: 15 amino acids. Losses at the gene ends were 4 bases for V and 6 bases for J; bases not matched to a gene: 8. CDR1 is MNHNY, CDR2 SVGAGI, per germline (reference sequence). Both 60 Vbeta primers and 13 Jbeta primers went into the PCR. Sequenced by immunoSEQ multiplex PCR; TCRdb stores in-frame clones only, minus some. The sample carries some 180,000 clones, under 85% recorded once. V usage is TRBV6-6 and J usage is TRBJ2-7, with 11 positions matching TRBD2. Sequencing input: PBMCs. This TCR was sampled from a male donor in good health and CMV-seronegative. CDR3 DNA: TGTGCCAGCAGTTTCTCACTAGCGGGGGTGGGCGAGCAGTACTTC. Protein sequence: CASSFSLAGVGEQYF.